Following are 9 T cell receptor beta chains from one sample sequenced in a study of T cells after yellow fever vaccination. MiXCR, applied by TCRdb to the 5' RACE reads, yields one record per CDR3 protein. The sample has hundreds of thousands of distinct CDR3 sequences; around 20% are singletons. Sequencing used PBMCs, obtained before the yellow fever booster vaccination. These receptors all stem from a man between 18 and 35 years old who received the YFV17D yellow fever vaccine.

This clonotype was counted between two and nine times. The chain employs TRBV28 and TRBJ2-3; TRBD2 is a possible D gene (5 bases). CDR1 and CDR2 (germline): MDHEN, SYDVKM. V shed 5 bases and J shed 5 bases, with 14 bases lying between them. The CDR3 spans 14 residues. The CDR3 reads CASSPRGLRDTQYF. CDR3 DNA: TGTGCCAGCAGTCCGCGCGGGCTGCGAGATACGCAGTATTTT.

This chain uses TRBV7-2 with TRBJ1-1, with unresolved D. This CDR3 has 14 residues. V was trimmed by 5 bases and J by 7 bases, leaving 17 bases between them. Germline CDR1 reads SGHTA; CDR2 reads FQGNSA. The CDR3 protein is CASSPSLARLEAFF. In nucleotides, the CDR3 is TGTGCCAGCAGCCCTAGTCTAGCGAGACTTGAAGCTTTCTTT.

There are a few counts of this clonotype. The gene calls are TRBV5-1 and TRBJ2-5; TRBD2 matches 7 bases. The CDR3 spans 13 residues. Germline V lookup: CDR1 SGHRS, CDR2 YFSETQ. V lost 4 bases to trimming and J lost 3 bases; unmatched junction nucleotides: 3. DNA for the CDR3: TGCGCCAGCAGCAGGGACTACAAAGAGACCCAGTACTTC. This codes for CASSRDYKETQYF.

This chain joins TRBV3-1 and TRBJ1-5, with 7 bases fitting TRBD1. The germline V gene has CDR1 LGHDT and CDR2 YNNKEL (reference sequence). V shed 3 bases, J shed 2 bases, and the junction held 4 bases outside the gene matches. The CDR3 runs 15 residues. Here the CDR3 reads CASSHADRGNQPQHF. CDR3 in DNA: TGTGCCAGCAGCCACGCCGACAGGGGCAATCAGCCCCAGCATTTT.

This clonotype has more than one count but fewer than ten. The chain is built from TRBV7-9 and TRBJ2-6, with a weak D call TRBD2 (6 bases). V was cut by 3 bases and J by 0 bases, with 18 bases left in between. The CDR3 is 19 residues long. Looked up from germline, CDR1 is SEHNR and CDR2 is FQNEAQ (reference sequence). CDR3 nucleotide sequence: TGTGCCAGCAGCTTCATTCTGGCGGGGTCTCCCTCTGGGGCCAACGTCCTGACTTTC. It is translated as CASSFILAGSPSGANVLTF.

This clonotype has a handful of counts. This chain uses TRBV7-2 with TRBJ1-2; perhaps TRBD1 as D (6 bases). Germline CDR1 and CDR2: SGHTA and FQGNSA. Trimming left V 5 bases short and J 1 base short, with 17 bases between. The CDR3 covers 16 residues. Here the CDR3 reads CASSLNSGGSNYGYTF. The CDR3 coding sequence is TGTGCCAGCAGCCTTAACTCGGGGGGCAGTAACTATGGCTACACCTTC. The whole variable domain, filled in from reference TRBV7-2 and TRBJ1-2, reads GAGVSQSPSNKVTEKGKDVELRCDPISGHTALYWYRQSLGQGLEFLIYFQGNSAPDKSGLPSDRFSAERTGGSVSTLTIQRTQQEDSAVYLCASSLNSGGSNYGYTFGSGTRLTVV.

This clonotype appeared a few times. The rearrangement links TRBV6-5 to TRBJ1-2; D not resolved. Looked up from germline, CDR1 is MNHEY and CDR2 is SVGAGI. Trimming removed 7 bases at V and 8 bases at J, with 11 bases between. The CDR3 sequence is 11 residues long. The CDR3 sequence is CASKTVGGYTF. The CDR3 DNA reads as TGTGCCAGCAAAACAGTCGGAGGCTACACCTTC.

This rearrangement joins TRBV7-2 to TRBJ2-3; a weak D match, TRBD2 (6 bases). The germline V gene encodes CDR1 SGHTA and CDR2 FQGNSA. V was clipped by 4 bases and J by 2 bases, with 10 bases between them. The CDR3 covers 14 residues. The CDR3 loop is CASSYRDFTDTQYF. The CDR3 DNA is TGTGCCAGCAGCTACCGGGACTTCACAGATACGCAGTATTTT. Using reference TRBV7-2 and TRBJ2-3 for the parts outside the CDR3, the full variable domain is GAGVSQSPSNKVTEKGKDVELRCDPISGHTALYWYRQSLGQGLEFLIYFQGNSAPDKSGLPSDRFSAERTGGSVSTLTIQRTQQEDSAVYLCASSYRDFTDTQYFGPGTRLTVL.

This clonotype has more than one count but fewer than ten. This chain links TRBV10-3 with TRBJ2-1; D is perhaps TRBD2 (7 bases). Germline-derived CDR1 and CDR2 are ENHRY and SYGVKD. The CDR3 is 16 residues long. Trimming stripped 7 bases from V and 8 bases from J, with 24 bases between. Written as DNA, the CDR3 is TGTGCCATCAACCCCGGTTATGGGGGGGCCGTCTATGAGCAGTTCTTC. Its protein product is CAINPGYGGAVYEQFF.